The 24 T cell receptor beta chains given below trace back to one sample, sequenced in a study of T cells in Graves' hyperthyroidism and ophthalmopathy. TCR beta CDR3 sequences were amplified from RNA transcripts. First-round RT-PCR targeting the TCR CDR3 was performed with the HTBI primer set. TCRdb called the multiplex PCR reads again in MiXCR, with one record for every CDR3 protein. Of 350,000 to 450,000 distinct CDR3 sequences detected, about 18% appear once; the ten largest clones hold roughly 35%. Sequences were obtained from blood. These receptors were collected from a woman in her 30s with Graves' hyperthyroidism that later progressed to Graves' ophthalmopathy.

CDR3 DNA: TGTGCCAGCATGGGGGCTGGTGGCTACACCTTC. As protein: CASMGAGGYTF. The chain combines TRBV2 with TRBJ1-2; TRBD1 is a possible D gene (6 bases). Trimming pared 7 bases from V and 7 bases from J, leaving 10 bases between. The V gene's germline CDR1 is SNHLY and CDR2 FYNNEI. CDR3 length: 11 amino acids.

CDR3 in amino acids: CASSQGSTNTGELFF. CDR3 DNA: TGCGCCAGCAGCCAAGGGTCCACGAACACCGGGGAGCTGTTTTTT. This sequence joins TRBV4-1 and TRBJ2-2; D call uncertain. The germline V gene has CDR1 MGHRA and CDR2 YSYEKL. V lost 1 base and J lost 0, with 6 bases in between. This CDR3 contains 15 residues.

The chain links TRBV6-1 to TRBJ2-7; D gene uncertain. Trimming removed 6 bases from V and 4 bases from J, with 16 bases in between. Germline V gives CDR1 MNHNS, CDR2 SASEGT. The CDR3 contains 14 residues. CDR3 sequence reads: CASSLGVGVYEQYF. In DNA, the CDR3 is TGTGCCAGCAGCCTAGGTGTCGGTGTATACGAGCAGTACTTC.

The rearrangement uses TRBV30 and TRBJ2-5; D is perhaps TRBD2 (7 bases). V was trimmed by 2 bases and J by 4 bases, leaving 11 bases between them. The germline V gene encodes CDR1 GTSNPN and CDR2 SVGIG (reference sequence). The CDR3 has 13 amino acids. CDR3: CAWSSGGPETQYF. In DNA, the CDR3 is TGTGCCTGGAGTTCCGGGGGGCCAGAGACCCAGTACTTC. Together with reference TRBV30 and TRBJ2-5, the CDR3 gives the full variable domain: SQTIHQWPATLVQPVGSPLSLECTVEGTSNPNLYWYRQAAGRGLQLLFYSVGIGQISSEVPQNLSASRPQDRQFILSSKKLLLSDSGFYLCAWSSGGPETQYFGPGTRLLVL.

The table lists this clonotype with a few counts. CDR3 protein: CASSFIAGDPDTQYF. The DNA for the CDR3 is TGTGCCAGCAGTTTCATAGCGGGAGATCCAGATACGCAGTATTTT. The rearrangement links TRBV12-3 or TRBV12-4 to TRBJ2-3; TRBD2 agrees at 9 bases. The CDR3 covers 15 residues. J was trimmed by 4 bases and V by 3 bases; bases with no gene match: 5.

This clonotype was counted at least ten times. The rearrangement links TRBV6-1 to TRBJ1-2; the D gene is possibly TRBD1 (5 bases). CDR3 length: 19 residues. Germline V gene sequence: CDR1 MNHNS, CDR2 SASEGT. Trimming cost V 7 bases and J 1 base, with 28 bases left between them. This CDR3 reads CASKSHSGIQASINYGYTF. CDR3 DNA sequence: TGTGCCAGCAAGTCTCACTCCGGAATACAGGCATCCATTAACTATGGCTACACCTTC.

This rearrangement joins TRBV6-1 to TRBJ2-5; 10 bases fit TRBD2. The V gene's germline CDR1 is MNHNS and CDR2 SASEGT. The CDR3 consists of 14 residues. V was clipped by 6 bases and J by 1 base; unmatched bases: 2. Written as DNA, the CDR3 is TGTGCCAGCAGGGCTAGCGGGGGCCAAGAGACCCAGTACTTC. This gives the protein CASRASGGQETQYF.

The V and J genes are TRBV6-5 and TRBJ2-6, with D possibly being TRBD1 or TRBD2 (6 bases each). This CDR3 has 20 amino acids. The V and J ends lost 2 bases and 0 bases respectively, with 20 bases between them. The germline CDR1 and CDR2 sequences are MNHEY and SVGAGI. The CDR3, as DNA: TGTGCCAGCAGTTACCCAGCAAGGAGGGGGGAACGCTCTGGGGCCAACGTCCTGACTTTC. It codes for CASSYPARRGERSGANVLTF.

V is TRBV20-1 and J is TRBJ2-7, with a weak D call TRBD2 (5 bases). This CDR3 contains 12 residues. Germline assignment: CDR1 DFQATT and CDR2 SNEGSKA (reference sequence). V was cut by 1 base and J by 7 bases, with 11 bases left in between. CDR3 DNA: TGCAGTGCTAGAGTGGGCGGGCGGGAGCAGTACTTC. Its translation: CSARVGGREQYF.

This clonotype was seen just once. The chain couples TRBV27 to TRBJ2-3; 13 positions match TRBD2. The CDR3 contains 18 residues. After removal of 1 base from V and 4 bases from J, the junction contained 8 bases not matched to a gene. The germline gives CDR1 MNHEY, CDR2 SMNVEV (reference sequence). The CDR3 DNA sequence: TGTGCCAGCAGTTTATGGGGGGGACTAGCGGGATCATCAGATACGCAGTATTTT. Protein product: CASSLWGGLAGSSDTQYF.

This clonotype came up many times. This chain links TRBV18 with TRBJ1-2; D not certain. The germline gives CDR1 KGHSH, CDR2 LQKENI. V lost 0 bases to trimming and J lost 7 bases, with 12 bases between them. The CDR3 covers 14 residues. CDR3 region: CASSPPIPSGGYTF. The CDR3 coding sequence is TGTGCCAGCTCACCACCCATTCCTTCAGGTGGCTACACCTTC.

This clonotype showed up just a few times. This may come from a read error, since a much larger clone is one base off. V usage is TRBV3-1 and J usage is TRBJ2-7; no firm D call. The V end lost 3 bases, the J end lost 1 base, and 13 bases lay between the germline ends. The germline CDR1 and CDR2 sequences are LGHDT and YNNKEL (reference sequence). CDR3 length equals 15 residues. In DNA, the CDR3 is TGTGCCAGCAGCCATACGCTAGTGGGGTCCTACGAGCAGTACTTC. Translated, it gives CASSHTLVGSYEQYF.

Details on this clonotype: The junction does not match germline at one end; this may be a read error. V gene TRBV30 combines with J gene TRBJ1-2, with TRBD1 matching 9 bases. Germline-derived CDR1 and CDR2 are GTSNPN and SVGIG (reference sequence). The CDR3 is 15 amino acids. Here the CDR3 reads CAWSRGQGGNYGCTF. The CDR3 DNA reads as TGTGCCTGGAGTAGGGGACAGGGTGGGAACTATGGCTGCACCTTC.

J is TRBJ2-3 and V is TRBV24-1; D not certain. This CDR3 region has 13 residues. Germline CDR1 and CDR2: KGHDR and SFDVKD. The V gene lost 5 bases and the J gene lost 6 bases, with 11 bases spanning the gap. CDR3 coding DNA: TGTGCCACCAGTGCCGAGGCGAGGGATACGCAGTATTTT. Its translation: CATSAEARDTQYF.

This clonotype showed up just a few times. J is TRBJ1-5 and V is TRBV29-1; D is unclear. The CDR3 totals 12 residues. Germline V lookup: CDR1 SQVTM, CDR2 ANQGSEA. V dropped 6 bases and J dropped 3 bases, with 9 bases sitting between them. The chain's CDR3 is CSVGGNNQPQHF. DNA of the CDR3: TGCAGCGTGGGCGGGAACAATCAGCCCCAGCATTTT. Full variable domain (outside the CDR3, taken from reference TRBV29-1 and TRBJ1-5): SAVISQKPSRDICQRGTSLTIQCQVDSQVTMMFWYRQQPGQSLTLIATANQGSEATYESGFVIDKFPISRPNLTFSTLTVSNMSPEDSSIYLCSVGGNNQPQHFGDGTRLSIL.

This clonotype has ten or more counts. CDR3 sequence reads: CASTSPGNPGPLIMNTEAFF. CDR3 DNA sequence: TGTGCCAGCACCTCTCCCGGCAACCCAGGACCCCTTATCATGAACACTGAAGCTTTCTTT. The chain joins TRBV6-1 to TRBJ1-1; D is unresolved. Germline V gives CDR1 MNHNS, CDR2 SASEGT. V dropped 7 bases and J dropped 0 bases, with 30 bases sitting between them. The CDR3 totals 20 residues.

In this sample, this clonotype turned up a few times. The V call is TRBV4-1, the J call TRBJ2-7; D gene uncertain. Germline loops: CDR1 MGHRA, CDR2 YSYEKL. V lost 1 base, J lost 0 bases, and 7 bases lay in between. The CDR3 loop spans 14 amino acids. CDR3 amino acids: CASSQAWGSYEQYF. The CDR3 region has the DNA TGCGCCAGCAGCCAAGCATGGGGCTCCTACGAGCAGTACTTC.

This clonotype was seen more than once but under ten times. This rearrangement joins TRBV13 to TRBJ2-6; 10 bases map to TRBD1. There are 19 residues in the CDR3. With 4 bases clipped from V and 0 bases from J, the junction kept 9 bases outside the gene matches. Germline V CDR1 and CDR2: PRHDT, FYEKMQ (reference sequence). CDR3 amino acids: CASSSRDRGPFSGANVLTF. The CDR3, as DNA: TGTGCCAGCAGCTCCCGGGACAGGGGCCCCTTCTCTGGGGCCAACGTCCTGACTTTC.

Ten or more counts support this clonotype. V and J are TRBV5-6 and TRBJ2-6, with D unresolved. Per germline, CDR1 SGHDT and CDR2 YYEEEE. The ends were cut back, 0 bases at V and 2 bases at J, with 6 bases in the middle. The CDR3 contains 15 residues. For the CDR3, the DNA is TGTGCCAGCAGCTTGGGCCCTGCTGGGGCCAACGTCCTGACTTTC. Its translation is CASSLGPAGANVLTF.

This clonotype was observed at least ten times. This chain connects TRBV28 to TRBJ2-7; no reliable D call. Germline CDR1 and CDR2: MDHEN and SYDVKM. The CDR3 covers 15 residues. Trimming took off 7 bases at V and 2 bases at J, with 18 bases between the two ends. CDR3 amino acids: CASTSAVRNTYEQYF. CDR3 DNA: TGTGCCAGCACCTCGGCGGTCAGAAATACCTACGAGCAGTACTTC.

This clonotype was counted at least ten times. V gene TRBV28 combines with J gene TRBJ1-4; D is undetermined. This CDR3 has 15 amino acids. Trimming cost V 1 base and J 8 bases, with 14 bases left between them. The V gene's germline CDR1 is MDHEN and CDR2 SYDVKM. CDR3 sequence (DNA): TGTGCCAGCAGTTTATTGGAGGGAGGTCGGGAAAAACTGTTTTTT. Translating gives CASSLLEGGREKLFF.

This clonotype has ten or more counts. This chain connects TRBV11-2 to TRBJ1-2; D is undetermined. With 5 bases removed from V and 4 bases from J, the gap between germline ends came to 14 bases. Germline V gene sequence: CDR1 SGHAT, CDR2 FQNNGV. This CDR3 region has 14 residues. This chain's CDR3 is CASSRASAGYGYTF. Written as DNA, the CDR3 is TGTGCCAGCAGCCGAGCTTCCGCGGGCTATGGCTACACCTTC.

The chain is built from TRBV6-1 and TRBJ2-4, with 8 bases matching TRBD2. V lost 0 bases to trimming and J lost 3 bases; unmatched junction nucleotides: 4. The V gene's germline CDR1 is MNHNS and CDR2 SASEGT. This CDR3 is built from 16 residues. This CDR3 is CASSEAGTRFKNIQYF. The CDR3 DNA is TGTGCCAGCAGTGAAGCTGGGACTAGGTTCAAAAACATTCAGTACTTC.

The chain joins TRBV19 to TRBJ2-7, with a tentative D call TRBD1 (5 bases). The CDR3 is 15 residues long. CDR1 is LNHDA and CDR2 is SQIVND in the germline V gene (reference sequence). With 0 bases removed from V and 0 bases from J, the gap between germline ends came to 9 bases. In nucleotides, the CDR3 is TGTGCCAGTAGTATAGATGACAGTCACTCCTACGAGCAGTACTTC. Translating gives CASSIDDSHSYEQYF.